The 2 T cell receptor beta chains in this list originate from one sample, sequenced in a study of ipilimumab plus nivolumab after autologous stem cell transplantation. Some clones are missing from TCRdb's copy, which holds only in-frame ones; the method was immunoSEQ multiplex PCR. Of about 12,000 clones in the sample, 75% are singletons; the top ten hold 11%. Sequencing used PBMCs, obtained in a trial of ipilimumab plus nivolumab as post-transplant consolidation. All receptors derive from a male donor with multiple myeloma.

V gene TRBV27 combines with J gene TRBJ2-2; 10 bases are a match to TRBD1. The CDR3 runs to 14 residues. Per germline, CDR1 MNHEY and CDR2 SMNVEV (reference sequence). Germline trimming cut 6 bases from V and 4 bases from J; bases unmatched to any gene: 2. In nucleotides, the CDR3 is TGTGCCAGCAGCCGGACAGGGGGCACCGGGGAGCTGTTTTTT. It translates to CASSRTGGTGELFF.

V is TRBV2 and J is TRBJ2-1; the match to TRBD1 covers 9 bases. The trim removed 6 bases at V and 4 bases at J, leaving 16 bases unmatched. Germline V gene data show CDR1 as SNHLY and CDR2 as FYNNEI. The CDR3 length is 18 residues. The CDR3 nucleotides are TGTGCCAGCAGGTTGGGGACAGGGACCCACTCAAGATACAATGAGCAGTTCTTC. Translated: CASRLGTGTHSRYNEQFF.